This record covers a single T cell receptor (beta chain). This record comes from a study of CD8 T cells in Susac syndrome. At the level of the study: Within the group of sequenced Susac syndrome patients, 5 or 6 had active disease and 8 or 9 were in remission.

Trimming cost V 0 bases and J 8 bases, with 5 bases left between them. CDR1 is MGHRA and CDR2 is YSYEKL in the germline V gene. This CDR3 contains 12 residues. RNA was extracted with the RNeasy kit, and a quantity of about 0.45 to 1 ug was reverse transcribed using random hexamers. MiXCR, applied by TCRdb to the immunoSEQ multiplex PCR reads, yields one record per CDR3 protein. In the table there are under 95,000 distinct CDR3 sequences, roughly 94% of which are singletons. CD8+ and CD4+ T cells taken from blood had their TCR beta sequenced. The sequence was collected from a human donor with Susac syndrome. The J gene is TRBJ2-1, the V gene TRBV4-1; no reliable D call. Sequenced: CD4+ T cells from PBMCs. CDR3 nucleotides: TGCGCCAGCAGCCAAGATCGCGATGAGCAGTTCTTC. The encoded protein is CASSQDRDEQFF.